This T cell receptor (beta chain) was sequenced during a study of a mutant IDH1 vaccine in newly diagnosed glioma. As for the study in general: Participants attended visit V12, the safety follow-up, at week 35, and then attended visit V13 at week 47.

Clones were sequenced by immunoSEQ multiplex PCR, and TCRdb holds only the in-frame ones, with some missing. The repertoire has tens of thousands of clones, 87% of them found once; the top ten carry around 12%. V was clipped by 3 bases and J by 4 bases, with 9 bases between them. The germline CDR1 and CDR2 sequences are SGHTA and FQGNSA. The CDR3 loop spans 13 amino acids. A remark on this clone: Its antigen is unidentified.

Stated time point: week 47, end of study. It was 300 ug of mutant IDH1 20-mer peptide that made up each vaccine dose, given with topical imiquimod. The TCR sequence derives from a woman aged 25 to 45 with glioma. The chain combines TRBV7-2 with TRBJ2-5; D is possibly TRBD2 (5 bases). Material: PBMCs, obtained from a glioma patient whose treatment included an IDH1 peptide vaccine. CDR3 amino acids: CASSLREGETQYF. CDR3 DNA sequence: TGTGCCAGCAGCTTGCGCGAGGGAGAGACCCAGTACTTC.